The rows below give T cell receptor beta chains drawn from one sample of a study of T cell repertoires in cytomegalovirus infection. TCRdb redid the calling of the reads with MiXCR, one entry per CDR3 protein. The table lists fewer than 30,000 distinct CDR3 sequences, about a fifth of them singletons, with approximately 78% in the top ten. These TCRs' antigens remain unknown. Sequenced here: CD8+ T cells from cultured PBMCs, sampled from culture after CMV antigen stimulation. These receptors came from a human donor in good health (CMV status not recorded). Some clones in this sample may be carry-over from other donors' samples. The CDR3 runs from the conserved cysteine through the conserved F or W. The order of the fields is V gene, J gene, D gene, clone size, CDR3 DNA, CDR3 protein. D genes are given only for firm matches. Clone size is shown for a subset of rows, as once, few, many or a class of expanded clone.

V gene: TRBV7-9
J gene: TRBJ1-1
D gene: NA
clone size: NA
CDR3 DNA: TGTGCCAGCAGCCCCGAGGGATTGAACACTGAAGCTTTCTTT
CDR3 protein: CASSPEGLNTEAFF

V gene: TRBV7-2
J gene: TRBJ2-2
D gene: NA
clone size: many
CDR3 DNA: TGTGCCAGCAGCTCGTGGAACACCGGGGAGCTGTTTTTT
CDR3 protein: CASSSWNTGELFF

V gene: TRBV4-3
J gene: TRBJ2-1
D gene: NA
clone size: few
CDR3 DNA: TGCGCCAGCAGCCACTACTACAATGAGCAGTTCTTC
CDR3 protein: CASSHYYNEQFF

V gene: TRBV7-9
J gene: TRBJ1-5
D gene: NA
clone size: NA
CDR3 DNA: TGTGCCAGCAGCTTGGACGGGGGTCCTTATCAGCCCCAGCATTTT
CDR3 protein: CASSLDGGPYQPQHF

V gene: TRBV11-2
J gene: TRBJ1-1
D gene: NA
clone size: few
CDR3 DNA: TGTGCCAGCAGCTTATATCGGGGGCCCGACACTGAAGCTTTCTTT
CDR3 protein: CASSLYRGPDTEAFF

V gene: TRBV6-5
J gene: TRBJ1-1
D gene: TRBD1
clone size: NA
CDR3 DNA: TGTGCCAGCAGTTACTCCCCAGGACAGGATGAAGCTTTCTTT
CDR3 protein: CASSYSPGQDEAFF

V gene: TRBV6-1
J gene: TRBJ1-5
D gene: NA
clone size: NA
CDR3 DNA: TGTGCCAGCAGTGATACAAGGCGCAATCAGCCCCAGCATTTT
CDR3 protein: CASSDTRRNQPQHF

V gene: TRBV7-2
J gene: TRBJ1-1
D gene: NA
clone size: many
CDR3 DNA: TGTGCCAGCAGCTTAGCGGGGGGGTGGGTTAACACTGAAGCTTTCTTT
CDR3 protein: CASSLAGGWVNTEAFF

V gene: TRBV7-9
J gene: TRBJ2-3
D gene: NA
clone size: NA
CDR3 DNA: TGTGCCAGCAGCTCCCCCCAGGAGGAGGCAGATACGCAGTATTTT
CDR3 protein: CASSSPQEEADTQYF

V gene: TRBV7-4
J gene: TRBJ1-1
D gene: NA
clone size: NA
CDR3 DNA: TGTGCCAGCAACGGGGACACTGAAGCTTTCTTT
CDR3 protein: CASNGDTEAFF

V gene: TRBV6-5
J gene: TRBJ2-7
D gene: TRBD1
clone size: NA
CDR3 DNA: TGTGCCAGCAGTTACTGGGGGACAGGGGGTAGTTACGAGCAGTACTTC
CDR3 protein: CASSYWGTGGSYEQYF

V gene: TRBV10-3
J gene: TRBJ2-7
D gene: NA
clone size: many
CDR3 DNA: TGTGCCATCAACCAGGGGCTCTCCTACGAGCAGTACTTC
CDR3 protein: CAINQGLSYEQYF

V gene: TRBV7-6
J gene: TRBJ2-3
D gene: TRBD2
clone size: NA
CDR3 DNA: TGTGCCAGCAGCCCCACTGGTAGCGGGTCTAGCACAGATACGCAGTATTTT
CDR3 protein: CASSPTGSGSSTDTQYF

V gene: TRBV10-3
J gene: TRBJ2-1
D gene: NA
clone size: NA
CDR3 DNA: TGTGCCATCTCTAGGACTGCTTACAATGAGCAGTTCTTC
CDR3 protein: CAISRTAYNEQFF

V gene: TRBV7-2
J gene: TRBJ1-5
D gene: NA
clone size: NA
CDR3 DNA: TGTGCCAGCAGCCGTGGCGGCAATCAGCCCCAGCATTTT
CDR3 protein: CASSRGGNQPQHF

V gene: TRBV18
J gene: TRBJ1-5
D gene: TRBD1
clone size: NA
CDR3 DNA: TGTGCCAGCTCACTTTCTGACAGGGCTCAGCCCCAGCATTTT
CDR3 protein: CASSLSDRAQPQHF

V gene: TRBV19
J gene: TRBJ1-1
D gene: NA
clone size: few
CDR3 DNA: TGTGCCAGTAGTCCGTACAGTGGAAACACTGAAGCTTTCTTT
CDR3 protein: CASSPYSGNTEAFF

V gene: TRBV30
J gene: TRBJ2-1
D gene: NA
clone size: few
CDR3 DNA: TGTGCCTGGACTCGAGGGTCAGGCAATGAGCAGTTCTTC
CDR3 protein: CAWTRGSGNEQFF

V gene: TRBV12-3/TRBV12-4
J gene: TRBJ2-7
D gene: NA
clone size: NA
CDR3 DNA: TGTGCCAGCAGTTCCAGGGGATCACCGGCCCTAGGACCTCGGGGGTTCTCCTACGAGCAGTACTTC
CDR3 protein: CASSSRGSPALGPRGFSYEQYF

V gene: TRBV9
J gene: TRBJ2-7
D gene: TRBD2
clone size: few
CDR3 DNA: TGTGCCAGCAGCGTAGGGGCTAGCGGGAGCAATGAGCAGTACTTC
CDR3 protein: CASSVGASGSNEQYF

V gene: TRBV5-1
J gene: TRBJ1-1
D gene: TRBD1
clone size: NA
CDR3 DNA: TGCGCCAGCAGCCTGCTGACAGGGATGAACACTGAAGCTTTCTTT
CDR3 protein: CASSLLTGMNTEAFF

V gene: TRBV6-2/TRBV6-3
J gene: TRBJ1-1
D gene: NA
clone size: few
CDR3 DNA: TGTGCCAGCAGTTACTCCATGGCGAACACTGAAGCTTTCTTT
CDR3 protein: CASSYSMANTEAFF

V gene: TRBV12-3/TRBV12-4
J gene: TRBJ1-2
D gene: TRBD1
clone size: few
CDR3 DNA: TGTGCCAGCAGTGAAAAGACAGGGTTTCGCAACTATGGCTACACCTTC
CDR3 protein: CASSEKTGFRNYGYTF

V gene: TRBV7-2
J gene: TRBJ2-1
D gene: NA
clone size: few
CDR3 DNA: TGTGCCAGCAGCTTATACTCTAGCCCGAACAATGAGCAGTTCTTC
CDR3 protein: CASSLYSSPNNEQFF

V gene: TRBV4-1
J gene: TRBJ2-1
D gene: NA
clone size: few
CDR3 DNA: TGCGCCAGCAGCCAAGTTCCCTACAATGAGCAGTTCTTC
CDR3 protein: CASSQVPYNEQFF

V gene: TRBV6-2/TRBV6-3
J gene: TRBJ2-3
D gene: NA
clone size: NA
CDR3 DNA: TGTGCCAGCAGTTACCTTGCGGGGGCCGGGGATACGCAGTATTTT
CDR3 protein: CASSYLAGAGDTQYF

V gene: TRBV19
J gene: TRBJ2-1
D gene: TRBD1
clone size: few
CDR3 DNA: TGTGCCAGTAGAACCTTACAGGGGCCCTCCTACAATGAGCAGTTCTTC
CDR3 protein: CASRTLQGPSYNEQFF

V gene: TRBV11-1
J gene: TRBJ2-3
D gene: TRBD2
clone size: NA
CDR3 DNA: TGTGCCAGCAGCTTAAACAGCGGGGGACTGCCAGATACGCAGTATTTT
CDR3 protein: CASSLNSGGLPDTQYF

V gene: TRBV7-2
J gene: TRBJ1-4
D gene: NA
clone size: NA
CDR3 DNA: TGTGCCAGCAGCACCCGGTCAGGAAATGAAAAACTGTTTTTT
CDR3 protein: CASSTRSGNEKLFF